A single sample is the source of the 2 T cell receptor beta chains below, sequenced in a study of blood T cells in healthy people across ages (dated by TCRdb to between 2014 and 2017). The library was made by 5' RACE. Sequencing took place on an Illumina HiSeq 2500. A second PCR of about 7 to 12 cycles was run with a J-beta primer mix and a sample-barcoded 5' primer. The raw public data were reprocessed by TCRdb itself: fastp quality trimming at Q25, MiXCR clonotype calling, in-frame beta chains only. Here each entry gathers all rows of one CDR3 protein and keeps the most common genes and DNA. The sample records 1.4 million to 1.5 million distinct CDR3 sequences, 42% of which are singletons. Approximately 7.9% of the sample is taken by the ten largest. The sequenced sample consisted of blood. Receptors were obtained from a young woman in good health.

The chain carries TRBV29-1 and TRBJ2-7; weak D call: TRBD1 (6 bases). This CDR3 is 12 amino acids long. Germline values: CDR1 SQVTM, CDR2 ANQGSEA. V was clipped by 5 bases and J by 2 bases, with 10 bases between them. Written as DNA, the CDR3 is TGCAGCGTTAGCGGACAGCCCTACGAGCAGTACTTC. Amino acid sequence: CSVSGQPYEQYF.

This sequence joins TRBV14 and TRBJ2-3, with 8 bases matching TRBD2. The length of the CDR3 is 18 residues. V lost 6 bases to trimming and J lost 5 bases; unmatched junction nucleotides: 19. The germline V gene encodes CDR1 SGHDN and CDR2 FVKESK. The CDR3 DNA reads TGTGCCAGCAGTCGGCTCCGGACTAGCCCCCTGAATGGAGATACGCAGTATTTT. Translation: CASSRLRTSPLNGDTQYF.